This TCR beta chain was recorded in a study of blood T cell repertoires in COVID-19. The sample holds one count of this clone. This CDR3 comprises 12 residues. Deletions cut 9 bases from V and 6 bases from J, with 14 bases between. The germline CDR1 and CDR2 sequences are LGHDT and YNNKEL (reference sequence). Authors' analysis steps: Reference gene primer amplification yielded estimated nucleated cell counts. The data were produced by immunoSEQ multiplex PCR, yet TCRdb's version contains in-frame clones alone and is incomplete. The V and J calls and the clone size are those of that table, but D and trimming were determined from the DNA. The profile shows some 250,000 clones, 85% to 90% of them singletons.

Sequences were obtained from PBMCs or T cells enriched from blood (not recorded which). This sequence originates from a woman aged 25 to 39 with acute COVID-19. The chain carries TRBV3-1 (or the pseudogene TRBV3-2) and TRBJ1-2; D not certain. The chain's CDR3 is CASGSGRDGYTF. Here the CDR3 DNA reads TGTGCCAGTGGGAGCGGCCGGGATGGCTACACCTTC.